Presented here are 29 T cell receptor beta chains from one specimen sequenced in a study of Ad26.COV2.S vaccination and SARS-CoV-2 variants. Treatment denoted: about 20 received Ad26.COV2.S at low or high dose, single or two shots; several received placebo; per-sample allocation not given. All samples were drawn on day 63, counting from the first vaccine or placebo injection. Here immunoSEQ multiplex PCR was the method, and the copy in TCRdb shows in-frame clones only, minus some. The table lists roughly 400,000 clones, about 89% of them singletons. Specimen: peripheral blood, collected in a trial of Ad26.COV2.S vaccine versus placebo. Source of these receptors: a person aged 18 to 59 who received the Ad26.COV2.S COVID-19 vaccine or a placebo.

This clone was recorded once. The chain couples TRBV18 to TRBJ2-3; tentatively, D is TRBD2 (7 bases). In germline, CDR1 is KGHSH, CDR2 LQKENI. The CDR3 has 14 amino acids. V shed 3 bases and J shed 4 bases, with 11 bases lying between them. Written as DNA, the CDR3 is TGTGCCAGCTCACCGGAGGGGGGGTCAGATACGCAGTATTTT. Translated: CASSPEGGSDTQYF.

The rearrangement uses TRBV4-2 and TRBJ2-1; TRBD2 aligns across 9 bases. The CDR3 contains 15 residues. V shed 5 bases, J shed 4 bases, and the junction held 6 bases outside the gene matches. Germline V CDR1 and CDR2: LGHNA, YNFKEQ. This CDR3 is CASSYGLARYNEQFF. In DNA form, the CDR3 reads TGTGCCAGCAGCTACGGACTAGCGCGTTACAATGAGCAGTTCTTC.

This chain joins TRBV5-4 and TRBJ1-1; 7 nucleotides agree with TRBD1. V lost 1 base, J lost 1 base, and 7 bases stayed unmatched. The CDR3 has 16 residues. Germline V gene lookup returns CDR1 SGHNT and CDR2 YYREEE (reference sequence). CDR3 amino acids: CASSLFRGGRNTEAFF. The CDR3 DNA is TGTGCCAGCAGCTTGTTCAGGGGGGGACGGAACACTGAAGCTTTCTTT.

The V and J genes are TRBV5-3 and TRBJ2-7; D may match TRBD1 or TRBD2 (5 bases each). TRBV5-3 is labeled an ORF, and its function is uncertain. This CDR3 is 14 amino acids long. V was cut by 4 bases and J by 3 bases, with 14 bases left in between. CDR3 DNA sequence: TGTGCCAGAAGCGACCGGGACGAGAGCTACGAGCAGTACTTC. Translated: CARSDRDESYEQYF.

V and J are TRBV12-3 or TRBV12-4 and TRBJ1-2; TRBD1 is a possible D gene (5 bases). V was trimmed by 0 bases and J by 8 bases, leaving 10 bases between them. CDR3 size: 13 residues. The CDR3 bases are TGTGCCAGCAGTTTAGCCGGGGGAGACGGCTACACCTTC. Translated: CASSLAGGDGYTF.

The CDR3 DNA reads as TGTGCCAGCAGCTTGGACGGCAGCACAGATACGCAGTATTTT. It is translated as CASSLDGSTDTQYF. V is TRBV7-2 and J is TRBJ2-3; D gene unclear. This CDR3 spans 14 amino acids. Germline V gene data show CDR1 as SGHTA and CDR2 as FQGNSA. V was clipped by 3 bases and J by 0 bases, with 7 bases between them.

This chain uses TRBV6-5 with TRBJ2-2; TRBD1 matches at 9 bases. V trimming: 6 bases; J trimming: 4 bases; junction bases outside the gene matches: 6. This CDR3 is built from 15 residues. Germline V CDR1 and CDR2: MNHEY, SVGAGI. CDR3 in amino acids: CASRRDRVGTGELFF. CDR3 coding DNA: TGTGCCAGCAGACGGGACAGGGTGGGCACCGGGGAGCTGTTTTTT.

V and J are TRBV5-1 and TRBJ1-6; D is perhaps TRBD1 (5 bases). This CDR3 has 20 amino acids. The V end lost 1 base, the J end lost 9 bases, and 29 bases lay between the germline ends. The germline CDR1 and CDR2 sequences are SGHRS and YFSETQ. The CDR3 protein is CASSLRAGTPSPGGGSPLHF. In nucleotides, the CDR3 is TGCGCCAGCAGCTTGAGGGCCGGGACTCCATCCCCCGGCGGTGGTTCACCCCTCCACTTT.

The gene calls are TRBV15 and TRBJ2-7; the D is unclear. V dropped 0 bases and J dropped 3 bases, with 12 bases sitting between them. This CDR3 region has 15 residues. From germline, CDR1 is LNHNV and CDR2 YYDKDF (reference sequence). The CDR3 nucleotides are TGTGCCACCAGCAGAGATTTGCAGACGCTCTACGAGCAGTACTTC. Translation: CATSRDLQTLYEQYF. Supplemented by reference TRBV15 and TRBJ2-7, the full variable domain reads DAMVIQNPRYQVTQFGKPVTLSCSQTLNHNVMYWYQQKSSQAPKLLFHYYDKDFNNEADTPDNFQSRRPNTSFCFLDIRSPGLGDTAMYLCATSRDLQTLYEQYFGPGTRLTVT.

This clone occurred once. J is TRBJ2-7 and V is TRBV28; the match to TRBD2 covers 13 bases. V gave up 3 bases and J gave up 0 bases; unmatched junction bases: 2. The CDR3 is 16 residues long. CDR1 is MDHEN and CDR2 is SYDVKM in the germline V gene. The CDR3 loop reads CASSFWTSGSSYEQYF. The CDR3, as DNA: TGTGCCAGCAGTTTCTGGACTAGCGGGAGCTCCTACGAGCAGTACTTC.

The CDR3 region has the DNA TGTGCCAGCAAGGGGAGCCTCCTGAATGAAAAACTGTTTTTT. This codes for CASKGSLLNEKLFF. The chain joins TRBV6-5 to TRBJ1-4; tentatively, D is TRBD1 (5 bases). Germline V gene data show CDR1 as MNHEY and CDR2 as SVGAGI. Trimming took 7 bases from V and 5 from J, leaving 14 bases between them. This CDR3 spans 14 amino acids.

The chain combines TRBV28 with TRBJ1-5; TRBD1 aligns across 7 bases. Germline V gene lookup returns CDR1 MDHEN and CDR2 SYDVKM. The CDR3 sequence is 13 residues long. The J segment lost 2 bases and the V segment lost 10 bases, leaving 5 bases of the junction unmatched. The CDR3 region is CATDGQGNQPQHF. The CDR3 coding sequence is TGTGCCACCGATGGACAGGGCAATCAGCCCCAGCATTTT.

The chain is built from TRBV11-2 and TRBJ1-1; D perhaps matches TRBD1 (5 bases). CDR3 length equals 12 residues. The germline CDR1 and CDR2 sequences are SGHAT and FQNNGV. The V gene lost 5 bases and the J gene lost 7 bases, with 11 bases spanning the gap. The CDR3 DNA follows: TGTGCCAGCAGCCCAGGGACGGTTGAAGCTTTCTTT. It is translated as CASSPGTVEAFF.

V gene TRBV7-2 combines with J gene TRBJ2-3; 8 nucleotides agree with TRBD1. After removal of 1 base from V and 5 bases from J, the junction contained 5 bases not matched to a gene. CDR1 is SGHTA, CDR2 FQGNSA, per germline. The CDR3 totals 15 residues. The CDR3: CASSLEQGVKDTQYF. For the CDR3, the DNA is TGTGCCAGCAGCTTAGAACAGGGGGTAAAAGATACGCAGTATTTT. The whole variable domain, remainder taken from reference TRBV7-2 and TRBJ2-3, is GAGVSQSPSNKVTEKGKDVELRCDPISGHTALYWYRQSLGQGLEFLIYFQGNSAPDKSGLPSDRFSAERTGGSVSTLTIQRTQQEDSAVYLCASSLEQGVKDTQYFGPGTRLTVL.

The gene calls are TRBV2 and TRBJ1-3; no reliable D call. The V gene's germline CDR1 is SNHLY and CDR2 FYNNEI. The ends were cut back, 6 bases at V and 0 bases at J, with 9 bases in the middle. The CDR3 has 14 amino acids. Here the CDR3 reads CASRPRSSGNTIYF. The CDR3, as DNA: TGTGCCAGCAGGCCTAGGAGCTCTGGAAACACCATATATTTT. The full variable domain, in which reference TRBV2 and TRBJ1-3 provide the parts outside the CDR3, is EPEVTQTPSHQVTQMGQEVILRCVPISNHLYFYWYRQILGQKVEFLVSFYNNEISEKSEIFDDQFSVERPDGSNFTLKIRSTKLEDSAMYFCASRPRSSGNTIYFGEGSWLTVV.

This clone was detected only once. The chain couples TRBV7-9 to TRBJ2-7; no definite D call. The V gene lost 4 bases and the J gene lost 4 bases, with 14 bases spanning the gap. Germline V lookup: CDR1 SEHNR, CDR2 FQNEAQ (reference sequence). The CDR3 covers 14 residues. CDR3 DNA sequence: TGTGCCAGCAGCTCATCCACTCGGGCTTACGAGCAGTACTTC. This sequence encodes CASSSSTRAYEQYF.

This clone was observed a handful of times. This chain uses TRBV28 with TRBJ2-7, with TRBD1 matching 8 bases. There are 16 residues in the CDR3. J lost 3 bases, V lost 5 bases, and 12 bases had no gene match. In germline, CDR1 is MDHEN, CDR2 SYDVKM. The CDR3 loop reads CASSPLDRAIYYEQYF. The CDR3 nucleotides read TGTGCCAGCAGTCCTCTGGACAGGGCAATCTACTACGAGCAGTACTTC. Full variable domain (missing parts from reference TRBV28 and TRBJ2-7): DVKVTQSSRYLVKRTGEKVFLECVQDMDHENMFWYRQDPGLGLRLIYFSYDVKMKEKGDIPEGYSVSREKKERFSLILESASTNQTSMYLCASSPLDRAIYYEQYFGPGTRLTVT.

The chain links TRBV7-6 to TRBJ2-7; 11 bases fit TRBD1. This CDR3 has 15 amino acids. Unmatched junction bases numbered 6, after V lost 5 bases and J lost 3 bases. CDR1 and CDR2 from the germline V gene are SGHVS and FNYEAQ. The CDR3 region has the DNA TGTGCCAGCAGCAAGGCCGGGACAGGGGGCTACGAGCAGTACTTC. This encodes CASSKAGTGGYEQYF.

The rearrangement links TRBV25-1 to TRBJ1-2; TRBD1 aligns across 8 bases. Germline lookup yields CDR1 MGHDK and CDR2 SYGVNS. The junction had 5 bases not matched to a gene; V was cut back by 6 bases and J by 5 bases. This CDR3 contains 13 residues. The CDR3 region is CASSLDRVYGYTF. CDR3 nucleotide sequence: TGTGCCAGCAGCTTGGACAGGGTTTATGGCTACACCTTC.

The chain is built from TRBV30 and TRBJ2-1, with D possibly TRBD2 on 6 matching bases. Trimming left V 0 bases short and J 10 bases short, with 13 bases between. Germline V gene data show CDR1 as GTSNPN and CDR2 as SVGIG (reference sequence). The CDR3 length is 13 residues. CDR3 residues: CAWSVNRAGEQFF. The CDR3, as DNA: TGTGCCTGGAGTGTAAATCGTGCGGGAGAGCAGTTCTTC. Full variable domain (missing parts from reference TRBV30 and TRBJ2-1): SQTIHQWPATLVQPVGSPLSLECTVEGTSNPNLYWYRQAAGRGLQLLFYSVGIGQISSEVPQNLSASRPQDRQFILSSKKLLLSDSGFYLCAWSVNRAGEQFFGPGTRLTVL.

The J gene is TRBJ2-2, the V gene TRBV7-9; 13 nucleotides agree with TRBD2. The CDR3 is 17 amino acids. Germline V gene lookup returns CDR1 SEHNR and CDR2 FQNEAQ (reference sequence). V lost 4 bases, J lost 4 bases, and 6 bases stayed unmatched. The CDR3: CASSSRTSGRITGELFF. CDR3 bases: TGTGCCAGCAGCTCCCGGACTAGCGGGAGAATCACCGGGGAGCTGTTTTTT. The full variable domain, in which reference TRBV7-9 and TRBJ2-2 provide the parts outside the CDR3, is DTGVSQNPRHKITKRGQNVTFRCDPISEHNRLYWYRQTLGQGPEFLTYFQNEAQLEKSRLLSDRFSAERPKGSFSTLEIQRTEQGDSAMYLCASSSRTSGRITGELFFGEGSRLTVL.

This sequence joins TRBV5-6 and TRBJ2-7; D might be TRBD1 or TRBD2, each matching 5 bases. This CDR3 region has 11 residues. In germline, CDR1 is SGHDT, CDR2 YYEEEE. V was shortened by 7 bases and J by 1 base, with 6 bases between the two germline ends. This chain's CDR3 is CASGGSYEQYF. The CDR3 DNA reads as TGTGCCAGCGGGGGATCCTACGAGCAGTACTTC.

For the CDR3, the DNA is TGTGCCAGCAGCCACACCGGACAGAGAACCAAAAACATTCAGTACTTC. Protein sequence: CASSHTGQRTKNIQYF. The V call is TRBV3-1 (or the pseudogene TRBV3-2), the J call TRBJ2-4, with D tentatively TRBD1 (6 bases). Trimming took off 3 bases at V and 2 bases at J, with 14 bases between the two ends. CDR3 size: 16 residues. CDR1 and CDR2 from the germline V gene are LGHDT and YNNKEL (reference sequence).

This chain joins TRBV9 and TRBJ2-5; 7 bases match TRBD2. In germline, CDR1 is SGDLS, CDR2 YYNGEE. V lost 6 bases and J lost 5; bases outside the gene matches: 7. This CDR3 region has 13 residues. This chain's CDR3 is CASTREGGETQYF. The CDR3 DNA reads TGTGCCAGCACAAGGGAGGGCGGGGAGACCCAGTACTTC.

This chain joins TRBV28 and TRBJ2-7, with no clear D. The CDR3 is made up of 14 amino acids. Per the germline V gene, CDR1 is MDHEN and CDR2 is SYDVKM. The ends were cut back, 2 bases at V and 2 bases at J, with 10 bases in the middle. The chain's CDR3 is CASSLKDPPYEQYF. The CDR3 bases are TGTGCCAGCAGTTTAAAGGATCCCCCCTACGAGCAGTACTTC. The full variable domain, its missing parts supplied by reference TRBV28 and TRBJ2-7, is DVKVTQSSRYLVKRTGEKVFLECVQDMDHENMFWYRQDPGLGLRLIYFSYDVKMKEKGDIPEGYSVSREKKERFSLILESASTNQTSMYLCASSLKDPPYEQYFGPGTRLTVT.

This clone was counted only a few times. The CDR3 region has the DNA TGCAGCGTGGGGACTAGCGGATACTTCTCCGAGCAGTACTTC. Residues: CSVGTSGYFSEQYF. The gene calls are TRBV29-1 and TRBJ2-7; TRBD2 aligns across 11 bases. This CDR3 is 14 amino acids long. Germline V gene data show CDR1 as SQVTM and CDR2 as ANQGSEA. Trimming took 6 bases from V and 6 from J; bases not matched to a gene: 10.

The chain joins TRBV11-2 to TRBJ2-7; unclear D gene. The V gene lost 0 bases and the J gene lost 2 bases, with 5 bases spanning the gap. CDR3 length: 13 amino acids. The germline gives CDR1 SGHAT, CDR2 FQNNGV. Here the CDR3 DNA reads TGTGCCAGCAGCTTAGAACAGCCCTACGAGCAGTACTTC. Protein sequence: CASSLEQPYEQYF.

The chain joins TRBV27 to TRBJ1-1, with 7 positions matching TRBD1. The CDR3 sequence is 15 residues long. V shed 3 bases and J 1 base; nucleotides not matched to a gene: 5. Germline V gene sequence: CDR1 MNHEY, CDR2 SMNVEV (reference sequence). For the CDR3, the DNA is TGTGCCAGCAGTTTTTGGACAGGCCCGAACACTGAAGCTTTCTTT. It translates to CASSFWTGPNTEAFF.

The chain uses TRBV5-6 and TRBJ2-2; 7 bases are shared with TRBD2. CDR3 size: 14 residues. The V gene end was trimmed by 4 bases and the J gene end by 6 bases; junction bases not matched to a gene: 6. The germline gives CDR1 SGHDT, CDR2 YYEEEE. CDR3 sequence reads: CASSPGTTAGELFF. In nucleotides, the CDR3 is TGTGCCAGCAGCCCCGGGACTACCGCCGGGGAGCTGTTTTTT. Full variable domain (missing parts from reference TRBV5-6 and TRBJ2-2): DAGVTQSPTHLIKTRGQQVTLRCSPKSGHDTVSWYQQALGQGPQFIFQYYEEEERQRGNFPDRFSGHQFPNYSSELNVNALLLGDSALYLCASSPGTTAGELFFGEGSRLTVL.